Below, 21 T cell receptor beta chains from the same sample are listed, as sequenced in a study of identifying expanded T cells in peripheral blood. The data were produced by immunoSEQ multiplex PCR, yet TCRdb's version contains in-frame clones alone and is incomplete. The table shows 90,000 to 100,000 clones, with approximately 91% occurring only once. The specimen sequenced was blood. These receptors originate from a person aged 18 to 70 in good health.

The chain joins TRBV5-1 to TRBJ1-5; tentative D call: TRBD1 (6 bases). Trimming took 2 bases from V and 7 from J, leaving 16 bases between them. The CDR3 is made up of 15 amino acids. Germline assignment: CDR1 SGHRS and CDR2 YFSETQ. Here the CDR3 reads CASSLTGAREQPQHF. CDR3 nucleotide sequence: TGCGCCAGCAGCTTAACGGGGGCCCGGGAACAGCCCCAGCATTTT.

The chain has TRBV21-1 and TRBJ2-7; TRBD1, the table's D call, was not compared with the DNA. TRBV21-1 is annotated as a pseudogene. The CDR3 is made up of 14 amino acids. CDR3 amino acids: CASSKGQSPFEQYF. The CDR3 nucleotides read TGTGCCAGCAGCAAGGGACAGAGCCCCTTCGAGCAGTACTTC.

The V call is TRBV5-6, the J call TRBJ2-3; 7 bases are a match to TRBD2. The germline V gene has CDR1 SGHDT and CDR2 YYEEEE. Trimming took 0 bases from V and 5 from J; bases not matched to a gene: 12. The CDR3 covers 17 residues. CDR3 amino acids: CASSLVIAGDVGDTQYF. DNA of the CDR3: TGTGCCAGCAGCTTGGTCATTGCGGGGGACGTGGGAGATACGCAGTATTTT.

CDR3 amino acids: CASSDRGLSTEAFF. In nucleotides, the CDR3 is TGTGCCAGCAGCGACAGGGGGCTTAGCACTGAAGCTTTCTTT. The gene calls are TRBV7-9 and TRBJ1-1; TRBD1 matches at 10 bases. With 5 bases clipped from V and 4 bases from J, the junction kept 4 bases outside the gene matches. Germline-derived CDR1 and CDR2 are SEHNR and FQNEAQ (reference sequence). The CDR3 loop spans 14 amino acids.

V is TRBV29-1 and J is TRBJ2-3; maybe TRBD2 (5 bases). CDR1 is SQVTM, CDR2 ANQGSEA, per germline. The CDR3 has 12 residues. V was clipped by 4 bases and J by 6 bases, with 11 bases between them. The CDR3 DNA is TGCAGCGTTGCTCGGGATTCGGATACGCAGTATTTT. As protein: CSVARDSDTQYF.

V is TRBV9 and J is TRBJ2-1; 10 positions agree with TRBD1. Unmatched junction bases numbered 17, after V lost 4 bases and J lost 4 bases. This CDR3 has 19 residues. Germline assignment: CDR1 SGDLS and CDR2 YYNGEE. The CDR3 spells CASSLPTGGSGGGYNEQFF. In DNA, the CDR3 is TGTGCCAGCAGCCTTCCGACAGGGGGCAGCGGGGGAGGATACAATGAGCAGTTCTTC. Using reference TRBV9 and TRBJ2-1 for the parts outside the CDR3, the full variable domain is DSGVTQTPKHLITATGQRVTLRCSPRSGDLSVYWYQQSLDQGLQFLIQYYNGEERAKGNILERFSAQQFPDLHSELNLSSLELGDSALYFCASSLPTGGSGGGYNEQFFGPGTRLTVL.

The genes are TRBV5-1 and TRBJ1-1; D ambiguous. The germline V gene has CDR1 SGHRS and CDR2 YFSETQ. Between the trimmed V and J ends, which lost 3 bases and 0 bases, there was a span of 9 bases. CDR3 length: 14 residues. The CDR3 is CASSWNTLNTEAFF. The CDR3 DNA reads TGCGCCAGCAGCTGGAACACATTGAACACTGAAGCTTTCTTT.

The chain links TRBV18 to TRBJ1-2; D call uncertain. This CDR3 has 14 amino acids. Germline CDR1 KGHSH, CDR2 LQKENI. V dropped 4 bases and J dropped 7 bases, with 16 bases sitting between them. CDR3 DNA sequence: TGTGCCAGCTCACTGAAGGACGCCGCTGGTGGCTACACCTTC. It translates to CASSLKDAAGGYTF. Variable domain in full (rest from reference TRBV18 and TRBJ1-2): NAGVMQNPRHLVRRRGQEARLRCSPMKGHSHVYWYRQLPEEGLKFMVYLQKENIIDESGMPKERFSAEFPKEGPSILRIQQVVRGDSAAYFCASSLKDAAGGYTFGSGTRLTVV.

This clone was detected a few times. The chain links TRBV19 to TRBJ1-5; TRBD1 might be the D (6 bases). This CDR3 is built from 13 residues. V lost 10 bases to trimming and J lost 2 bases, with 12 bases between them. The V gene's germline CDR1 is LNHDA and CDR2 SQIVND (reference sequence). Here the CDR3 reads CATRGGGNQPQHF. The CDR3 DNA sequence: TGTGCCACCCGAGGGGGAGGCAATCAGCCCCAGCATTTT.

The rearrangement links TRBV4-2 to TRBJ1-2; D perhaps matches TRBD1 (5 bases). Germline CDR1 is LGHNA and CDR2 is YNFKEQ. The V end lost 0 bases, the J end lost 5 bases, and 13 bases lay between the germline ends. The CDR3 contains 15 residues. CDR3 loop: CASSQEWGGAYGYTF. The CDR3 DNA sequence: TGTGCCAGCAGCCAAGAATGGGGAGGGGCTTATGGCTACACCTTC.

V is TRBV18 and J is TRBJ2-3; 7 nucleotides line up with TRBD1. Germline V CDR1 and CDR2: KGHSH, LQKENI. This CDR3 has 15 residues. Trimming took 3 bases from V and 0 from J; bases not matched to a gene: 3. CDR3 DNA sequence: TGTGCCAGCTCACCGTCGGGACAGAGCACAGATACGCAGTATTTT. Amino acid sequence: CASSPSGQSTDTQYF.

The genes are TRBV7-7 and TRBJ2-7; TRBD1 might be the D (5 bases). The CDR3 has 13 amino acids. V was cut by 5 bases and J by 7 bases, with 15 bases left in between. Germline V gene sequence: CDR1 SSHAT, CDR2 FNYEAQ (reference sequence). DNA for the CDR3: TGTGCCAGCAGCCCGAGCCAGGGTCATGAGCAGTACTTC. Its protein is CASSPSQGHEQYF.

This clone has just a few counts. The genes are TRBV10-3 and TRBJ1-2; 7 nucleotides line up with TRBD1. Germline CDR1 is ENHRY and CDR2 is SYGVKD. V dropped 9 bases and J dropped 4; count of bases not matched to a gene: 5. The CDR3 contains 12 residues. The CDR3 bases are TGTGCCATTCAGGGGGAGGTCTATGGCTACACCTTC. Translating gives CAIQGEVYGYTF.

The chain combines TRBV5-8 with TRBJ2-1, with TRBD2 matching 12 bases. This CDR3 is 17 amino acids long. Germline CDR1 is SGHTS and CDR2 is YDEGEE. V lost 0 bases to trimming and J lost 5 bases; unmatched junction nucleotides: 6. Here the CDR3 reads CASSLASGRAGDNEQFF. Here the CDR3 DNA reads TGTGCCAGCAGCTTGGCTAGCGGGAGGGCCGGGGACAATGAGCAGTTCTTC.

The rearrangement links TRBV18 to TRBJ1-2; 7 nucleotides match TRBD1. The germline V gene encodes CDR1 KGHSH and CDR2 LQKENI. The CDR3 totals 14 residues. Trimming took 3 bases from V and 7 from J; bases not matched to a gene: 8. For the CDR3, the DNA is TGTGCCAGCTCACCGAACGACAGGGTCGGTGGCTACACCTTC. Translated: CASSPNDRVGGYTF.

The rearrangement links TRBV5-1 to TRBJ1-1; D remains unclear. The V gene's germline CDR1 is SGHRS and CDR2 YFSETQ. V lost 2 bases to trimming and J lost 2 bases, with 7 bases between them. This CDR3 region has 13 residues. CDR3 nucleotide sequence: TGCGCCAGCAGCTTTGCAGATAACACTGAAGCTTTCTTT. It is translated as CASSFADNTEAFF.

The chain employs TRBV19 and TRBJ2-7; D may match TRBD1 or TRBD2 (5 bases each). Trimming took off 3 bases at V and 2 bases at J, with 11 bases between the two ends. Germline-derived CDR1 and CDR2 are LNHDA and SQIVND (reference sequence). CDR3 length: 14 residues. CDR3 DNA: TGTGCCAGTAGTATCCCCGGGGCGACCTACGAGCAGTACTTC. As protein: CASSIPGATYEQYF.

This chain uses TRBV4-2 with TRBJ2-1; D is undetermined. The CDR3 extends over 16 amino acids. V lost 0 bases and J lost 5, with 14 bases in between. The V gene's germline CDR1 is LGHNA and CDR2 YNFKEQ. Here the CDR3 DNA reads TGTGCCAGCAGCCAAGACCCCAGCTCCCCTCACAATGAGCAGTTCTTC. The encoded protein is CASSQDPSSPHNEQFF.

J is TRBJ2-1 and V is TRBV7-2; D uncertain. V was trimmed by 7 bases and J by 0 bases, leaving 4 bases between them. CDR3 length: 12 amino acids. Germline-derived CDR1 and CDR2 are SGHTA and FQGNSA. The CDR3 protein is CASTSSYNEQFF. The CDR3 nucleotides read TGTGCCAGCACTAGCTCCTACAATGAGCAGTTCTTC.

V usage is TRBV7-9 and J usage is TRBJ2-1, with D uncertain. The ends were cut back, 7 bases at V and 9 bases at J, with 19 bases in the middle. There are 14 residues in the CDR3. Germline CDR1 SEHNR, CDR2 FQNEAQ (reference sequence). The CDR3 protein is CASNIPDLDGEQFF. CDR3 nucleotides: TGTGCCAGCAACATCCCGGATCTCGACGGTGAGCAGTTCTTC. The full variable domain, completed using reference TRBV7-9 and TRBJ2-1, is DTGVSQNPRHKITKRGQNVTFRCDPISEHNRLYWYRQTLGQGPEFLTYFQNEAQLEKSRLLSDRFSAERPKGSFSTLEIQRTEQGDSAMYLCASNIPDLDGEQFFGPGTRLTVL.

This clone turned up a few times. The V gene is TRBV28, the J gene TRBJ2-5; TRBD1 matches 9 bases. Germline values: CDR1 MDHEN, CDR2 SYDVKM. V was pared by 7 bases and J by 4 bases, with 4 bases of the junction left unmatched. CDR3 length: 13 amino acids. This CDR3 is CASNTGGAETQYF. The CDR3 DNA follows: TGTGCCAGCAACACAGGGGGCGCAGAGACCCAGTACTTC.